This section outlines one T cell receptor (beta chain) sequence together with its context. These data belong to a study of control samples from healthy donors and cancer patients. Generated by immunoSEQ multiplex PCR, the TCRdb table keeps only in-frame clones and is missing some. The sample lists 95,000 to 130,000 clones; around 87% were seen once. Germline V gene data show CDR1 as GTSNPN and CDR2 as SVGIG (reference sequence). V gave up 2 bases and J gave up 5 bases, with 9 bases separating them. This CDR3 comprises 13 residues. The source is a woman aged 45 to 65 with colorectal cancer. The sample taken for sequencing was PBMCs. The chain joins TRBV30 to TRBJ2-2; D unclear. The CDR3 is CAWSKVRTGELFF. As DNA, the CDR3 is TGTGCCTGGAGTAAAGTCCGAACCGGGGAGCTGTTTTTT.